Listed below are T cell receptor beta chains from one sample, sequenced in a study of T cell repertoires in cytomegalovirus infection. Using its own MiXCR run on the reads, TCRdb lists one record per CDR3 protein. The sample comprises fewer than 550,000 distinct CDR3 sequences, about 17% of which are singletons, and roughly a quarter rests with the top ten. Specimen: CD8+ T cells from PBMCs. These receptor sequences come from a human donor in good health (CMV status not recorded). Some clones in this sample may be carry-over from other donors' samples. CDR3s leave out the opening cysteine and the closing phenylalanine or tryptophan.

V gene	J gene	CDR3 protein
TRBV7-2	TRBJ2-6	ASSMEGPQNVLT
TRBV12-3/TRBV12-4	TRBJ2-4	ATSGGFQRNIQY
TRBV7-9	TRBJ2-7	ASSLGTGEGEQY
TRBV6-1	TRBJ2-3	ASSDRTTLRSPQY
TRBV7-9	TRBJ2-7	ASSPPHSYEQY
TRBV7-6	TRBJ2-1	ASSKWGRALLYNEQF
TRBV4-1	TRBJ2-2	ASSQETSGRTHPTGELF
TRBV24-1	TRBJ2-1	ATSDLDRGKGNEHF
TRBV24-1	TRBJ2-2	ATSGGLAGAGELF
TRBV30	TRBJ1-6	AWIPPGAAFIDSYNSPLH
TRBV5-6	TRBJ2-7	ASSAPGTGYEQY
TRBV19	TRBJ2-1	ASSQGLAGYEQF
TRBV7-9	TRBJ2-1	ASRSGTSGSNEQF
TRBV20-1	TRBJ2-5	SGISSTGQETQY
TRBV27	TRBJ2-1	ASTPSGGEVIDEQF
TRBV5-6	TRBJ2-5	ASSLGLAGVGETQY
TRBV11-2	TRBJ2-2	ASSLVLEQANFELF
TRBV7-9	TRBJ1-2	ASSRTGGPSNYGYT
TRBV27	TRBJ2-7	ASSPSTGVLSYEQY
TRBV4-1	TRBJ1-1	ASSQDQTATEAF
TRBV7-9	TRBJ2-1	ASRKDVASWGNEQF
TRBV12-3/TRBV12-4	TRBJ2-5	ASSFGQGQETQY
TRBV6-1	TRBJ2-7	AIHPGAGAYEQY
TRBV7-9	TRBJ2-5	ASSPGARPEETQY
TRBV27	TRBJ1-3	ASSTTGGSGNTIY
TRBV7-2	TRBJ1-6	ASSRYSTVSYNSPLH
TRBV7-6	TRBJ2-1	ASTTGRGAYNEQF
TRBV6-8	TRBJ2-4	ASSYGLEVAKNIQY
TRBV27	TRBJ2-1	ASSLSRSSYNEQF
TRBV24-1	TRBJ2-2	ATSDLELGELF
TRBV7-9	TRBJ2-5	ASSNGRGRGQETQY
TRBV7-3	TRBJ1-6	ASSQMAYGASPLH
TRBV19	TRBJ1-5	ATTHGTAQPQH
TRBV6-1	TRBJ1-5	ASFRDRGSIGNQPQH
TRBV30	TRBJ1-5	AWSSGGSQPQH
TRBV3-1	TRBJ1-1	ASSPTGWNTEAF
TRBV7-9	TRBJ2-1	ASSPRGSGRGNEQF
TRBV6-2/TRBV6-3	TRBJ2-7	ASSYSRARGKYEQY
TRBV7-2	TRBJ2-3	ASTDPSTDTQY
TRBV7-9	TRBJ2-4	ASSLIDTRAHLQY
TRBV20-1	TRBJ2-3	SARDPSGSTDTQY
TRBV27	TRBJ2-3	ASSLTMPGQGATDTQY
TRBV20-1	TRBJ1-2	SASGVGSDYGYT
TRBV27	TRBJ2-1	ASSGSGRGNEQF
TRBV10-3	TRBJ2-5	AISESTSLQETQY
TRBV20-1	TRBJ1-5	SARTLSNQPQH
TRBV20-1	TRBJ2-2	SAARAQRPGELF
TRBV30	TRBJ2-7	AWSPLAGGGYEQY